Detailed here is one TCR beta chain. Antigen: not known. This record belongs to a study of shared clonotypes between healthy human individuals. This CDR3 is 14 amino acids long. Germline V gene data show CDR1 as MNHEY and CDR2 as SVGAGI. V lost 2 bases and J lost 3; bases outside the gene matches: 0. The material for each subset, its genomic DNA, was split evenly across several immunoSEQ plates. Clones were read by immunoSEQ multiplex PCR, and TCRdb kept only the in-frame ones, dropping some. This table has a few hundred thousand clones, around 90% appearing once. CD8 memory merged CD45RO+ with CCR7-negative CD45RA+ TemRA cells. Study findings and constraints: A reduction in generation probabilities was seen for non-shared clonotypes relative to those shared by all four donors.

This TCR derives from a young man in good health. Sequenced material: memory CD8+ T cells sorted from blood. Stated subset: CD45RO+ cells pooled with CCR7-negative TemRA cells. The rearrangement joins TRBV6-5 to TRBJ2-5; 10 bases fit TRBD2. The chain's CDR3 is CASSYLAGEETQYF. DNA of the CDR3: TGTGCCAGCAGTTACCTAGCGGGGGAAGAGACCCAGTACTTC.